The 14 T cell receptor beta chains reported below all come from one sample, sequenced in a study of T cell clusters in autoimmune cytopenias. TRB was amplified by touch-down multiplex PCR, primer pools A and B combined. TCRdb re-called the multiplex PCR reads; one entry per CDR3 protein, DNA not given. The table for this sample gives around 4,300 distinct CDR3 sequences. Some 34,000 genome equivalents of blood DNA were amplified for TRB. In addition, the sample was reused for a study of T cell repertoires in aging, cancer and after chemotherapy.

Material for sequencing was peripheral blood. Receptors originate from a human donor in good health.

By frequency, this clonotype is medium-sized. The J gene is TRBJ1-2, the V gene TRBV19; as DNA is missing, the TRBD1 call by TCRdb cannot be tested. The CDR3 consists of 14 residues. Germline V gene data show CDR1 as LNHDA and CDR2 as SQIVND (reference sequence). The CDR3 loop reads CASSIPGTSSGYTF.

This chain uses TRBV6-5 with TRBJ2-7; TCRdb gives TRBD1 as the D gene, but with no DNA this cannot be confirmed. The CDR3 has 14 residues. Germline CDR1 MNHEY, CDR2 SVGAGI. CDR3 sequence: CAIRDWDRGYEQYF.

This chain joins TRBV5-1 and TRBJ2-1; the TCRdb call, TRBD1, lacks DNA for checking. This CDR3 region has 16 residues. Per germline, CDR1 SGHRS and CDR2 YFSETQ. CDR3 amino acids: CASSLAPGGDYNEQFF.

This clonotype counts as medium-sized by frequency. This sequence joins TRBV19 and TRBJ1-5; the TCRdb call, TRBD1, lacks DNA for checking. From germline, CDR1 is LNHDA and CDR2 SQIVND (reference sequence). This CDR3 is 19 amino acids long. The CDR3: CASSITHQGGPYSNQPQHF.

This clonotype is called medium-sized (0.01 to 0.1%) based on its frequency. The rearrangement links TRBV19 to TRBJ1-1. The germline gives CDR1 LNHDA, CDR2 SQIVND (reference sequence). This CDR3 has 13 residues. CDR3: CASSLGRATEAFF.

In terms of frequency, this clonotype is medium-sized. The rearrangement joins TRBV14 to TRBJ1-4; TCRdb's D gene call, TRBD1, goes unchecked for lack of DNA. This CDR3 has 15 amino acids. Germline loops: CDR1 SGHDN, CDR2 FVKESK. CDR3 sequence reads: CASSPGQKHNEKLFF.

This clonotype ranks as medium-sized in terms of frequency. The rearrangement uses TRBV6-5 and TRBJ1-3. This CDR3 spans 14 amino acids. Germline CDR1 MNHEY, CDR2 SVGAGI. The CDR3 sequence: CASRSSGRGNTIYF.

The chain combines TRBV11-2 with TRBJ2-7; TCRdb returns TRBD2, unconfirmable since there is no DNA. Germline V lookup: CDR1 SGHAT, CDR2 FQNNGV. The CDR3 extends over 15 amino acids. CDR3 protein: CASSDRGPTSYEQYF.

The V call is TRBV14, the J call TRBJ2-1; as DNA is missing, the TRBD1 call by TCRdb cannot be tested. The CDR3 contains 15 residues. Germline V CDR1 and CDR2: SGHDN, FVKESK. CDR3 amino acids: CASSQVGTSGDEQFF.

This sequence joins TRBV7-9 and TRBJ2-7; the D gene TCRdb calls, TRBD2, cannot be checked with no DNA. This CDR3 region has 13 residues. CDR1 and CDR2 (germline): SEHNR, FQNEAQ (reference sequence). The CDR3 sequence: CASSLEGWAEQYF.

V is TRBV6-1 and J is TRBJ2-3; there is no DNA to check the TCRdb D call of TRBD2. The length of the CDR3 is 13 residues. Germline-derived CDR1 and CDR2 are MNHNS and SASEGT. CDR3 sequence: CASSEARLHTQYF.

The CDR3 region is CASILTSGGSGEQFF. The chain combines TRBV6-5 with TRBJ2-1; there is no DNA to check the TCRdb D call of TRBD2. This CDR3 contains 15 residues. The V gene's germline CDR1 is MNHEY and CDR2 SVGAGI.

Judged by frequency, this clonotype is medium-sized. The V gene is TRBV10-3, the J gene TRBJ2-5; TCRdb proposes TRBD1, but this gene call is untestable without DNA. The V gene's germline CDR1 is ENHRY and CDR2 SYGVKD. There are 15 residues in the CDR3. The CDR3 loop reads CAISQEGDRAPREYF.

The CDR3 sequence is CASSYSSGQGLQETQYF. This sequence joins TRBV6-2 or TRBV6-3 and TRBJ2-5; TCRdb indicates TRBD1, and absent DNA this call remains unverified. In germline, CDR1 is MNHEY, CDR2 SVGEGT. The CDR3 contains 17 residues.